The rows below give T cell receptor beta chains drawn from one sample of a study of blood T cell repertoires in COVID-19. Using immunoSEQ multiplex PCR, the repertoire was profiled, and TCRdb retains in-frame clones only, with some absent. Of 200,000 to 250,000 clones listed, just under 85% were seen once; the top ten hold 1.5% to 2%. Sequenced input: peripheral blood. The receptors here all came from a woman at least 80 years old with acute or convalescent COVID-19. Both conserved end residues are part of each CDR3. The D gene is left open where the match is weak. Not all rows give a size; the values are once, few, many and, for expanded clones, a class.

>NA|NA|TRBV19|TRBJ1-5
CASSPRQAMGNQPQHF
TGTGCCAGTAGTCCCCGACAGGCTATGGGCAATCAGCCCCAGCATTTT
>TRBD1|few|TRBV27|TRBJ1-1
CASSPLGQKNTEAFF
TGTGCCAGCAGTCCCCTGGGACAGAAGAACACTGAAGCTTTCTTT
>NA|NA|TRBV11-2|TRBJ2-3
CASSATRDKSTDTQYF
TGTGCCAGCAGCGCGACGAGGGACAAGAGCACAGATACGCAGTATTTT
>NA|NA|TRBV3-1/TRBV3-2|TRBJ2-3
CASSPGWADTQYF
TGTGCCAGCAGCCCCGGGTGGGCAGATACGCAGTATTTT
>NA|once|TRBV15|TRBJ2-7
CATSRGLARAGEQYF
TGTGCCACCAGCAGAGGCCTTGCTCGGGCGGGTGAGCAGTACTTC
>TRBD2|NA|TRBV29-1|TRBJ2-1
CSVDGTSGGSYNEQFF
TGCAGCGTTGACGGGACTAGCGGGGGCTCCTACAATGAGCAGTTCTTC
>NA|NA|TRBV23-1|TRBJ2-6
CASSPPRRADASGANVLTF
TGCGCCAGCAGTCCCCCCCGCAGGGCGGACGCCTCTGGGGCCAACGTCCTGACTTTC
>TRBD1|NA|TRBV18|TRBJ1-1
CASSPLQGGQGYTEAFF
TGTGCCAGCTCACCACTTCAGGGGGGTCAGGGATACACTGAAGCTTTCTTT
>NA|NA|TRBV5-1|TRBJ1-3
CASSLADPRGNTIYF
TGCGCCAGCAGCTTGGCGGATCCCAGGGGAAACACCATATATTTT
>NA|NA|TRBV12-1|TRBJ1-2
CASSFQQGSNGYTF
TGTGCCAGCAGCTTTCAACAGGGAAGCAATGGCTACACCTTC
>NA|NA|TRBV5-1|TRBJ2-2
CASSLAPSANTGELFF
TGCGCCAGCAGCTTGGCTCCTTCCGCGAACACCGGGGAGCTGTTTTTT
>TRBD1|once|TRBV19|TRBJ1-2
CASSIWDRGSYGYTF
TGTGCCAGTAGTATTTGGGACAGGGGTAGCTATGGCTACACCTTC
>NA|few|TRBV6-2/TRBV6-3|TRBJ1-1
CASSSFRARRTEAFF
TGTGCCAGCAGTTCCTTCAGGGCTAGGAGAACTGAAGCTTTCTTT
>TRBD1|NA|TRBV6-1|TRBJ1-2
CASSEVGQGRGYTF
TGTGCCAGCAGTGAAGTCGGACAGGGAAGAGGCTACACCTTC
>TRBD2|NA|TRBV24-1|TRBJ2-1
CATMSGGLRNEQFF
TGTGCCACAATGTCGGGAGGCCTGCGCAATGAGCAGTTCTTC
>NA|NA|TRBV18|TRBJ1-6
CASSLIGGSPLHF
TGTGCCAGCTCACTAATCGGAGGATCACCCCTCCACTTT
>NA|NA|TRBV19|TRBJ1-5
CASSMGGNNQPQHF
TGTGCCAGTAGTATGGGGGGGAACAATCAGCCCCAGCATTTT
>NA|NA|TRBV4-1|TRBJ2-3
CASSQGEAPTQYF
TGCGCCAGCAGCCAGGGGGAGGCACCTACGCAGTATTTT
>NA|NA|TRBV7-9|TRBJ1-1
CASSFEQQNTEAFF
TGTGCCAGCAGCTTTGAACAGCAGAACACTGAAGCTTTCTTT
>NA|few|TRBV2|TRBJ1-2
CASTQGSDYGYTF
TGTGCCAGCACTCAGGGAAGTGACTATGGCTACACCTTC
>NA|once|TRBV4-3|TRBJ1-2
CASSQEGAAVYGYTF
TGCGCCAGCAGCCAAGAGGGAGCGGCCGTCTATGGCTACACCTTC
>TRBD1|NA|TRBV27|TRBJ2-7
CASSSSGTGNEQYF
TGTGCCAGCAGTTCATCCGGGACAGGAAACGAGCAGTACTTC
>TRBD1|NA|TRBV6-2/TRBV6-3|TRBJ2-3
CASSPDRGSSTDTQYF
TGTGCCAGCAGCCCGGACAGGGGGTCTAGCACAGATACGCAGTATTTT
>NA|NA|TRBV7-8|TRBJ1-6
CASSIRGAGSNNSPLHF
TGTGCCAGCAGCATACGCGGGGCAGGGTCCAATAATTCACCCCTCCACTTT
>NA|NA|TRBV7-9|TRBJ2-2
CASSLAGGTGELFF
TGTGCCAGCAGCTTAGCAGGGGGCACCGGGGAGCTGTTTTTT
>TRBD2|NA|TRBV11-2|TRBJ2-5
CASSSNSGGETQYF
TGTGCCAGCAGCTCTAATAGCGGGGGGGAGACCCAGTACTTC
>TRBD2|NA|TRBV5-1|TRBJ2-1
CASSSGTSGMDEQFF
TGCGCCAGCAGCTCCGGGACTAGCGGGATGGATGAGCAGTTCTTC
>TRBD1|NA|TRBV28|TRBJ1-2
CASSKGTANYGYTF
TGTGCCAGCAGTAAAGGGACAGCTAACTATGGCTACACCTTC
>TRBD2|NA|TRBV11-3|TRBJ2-1
CASSPRTGGSYNEQFF
TGTGCCAGCAGCCCGCGGACCGGGGGGTCCTACAATGAGCAGTTCTTC
>TRBD2|NA|TRBV9|TRBJ2-1
CASSVGTSGVGEQFF
TGTGCCAGCAGCGTAGGGACTAGCGGGGTTGGTGAGCAGTTCTTC
>TRBD1|NA|TRBV5-8|TRBJ2-5
CASSEYRGQETQYF
TGTGCCAGCAGCGAGTACAGGGGCCAAGAGACCCAGTACTTC